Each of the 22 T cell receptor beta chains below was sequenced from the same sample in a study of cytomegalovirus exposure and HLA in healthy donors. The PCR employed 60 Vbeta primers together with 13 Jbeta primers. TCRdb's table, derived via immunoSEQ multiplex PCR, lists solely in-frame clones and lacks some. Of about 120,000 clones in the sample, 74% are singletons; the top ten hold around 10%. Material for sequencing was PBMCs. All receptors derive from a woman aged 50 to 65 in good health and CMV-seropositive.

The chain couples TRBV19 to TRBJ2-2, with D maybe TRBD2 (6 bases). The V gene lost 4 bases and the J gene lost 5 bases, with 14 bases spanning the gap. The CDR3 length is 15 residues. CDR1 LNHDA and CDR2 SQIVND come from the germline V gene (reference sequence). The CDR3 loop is CASSRPGSGTGELFF. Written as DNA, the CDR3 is TGTGCCAGTAGTAGGCCAGGTAGCGGAACCGGGGAGCTGTTTTTT.

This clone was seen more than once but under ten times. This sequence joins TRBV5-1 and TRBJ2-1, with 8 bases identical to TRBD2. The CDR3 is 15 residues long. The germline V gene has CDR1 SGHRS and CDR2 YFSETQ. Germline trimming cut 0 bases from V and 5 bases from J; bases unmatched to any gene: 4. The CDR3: CASSLAGGPNNEQFF. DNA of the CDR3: TGCGCCAGCAGCTTGGCGGGGGGGCCGAACAATGAGCAGTTCTTC.

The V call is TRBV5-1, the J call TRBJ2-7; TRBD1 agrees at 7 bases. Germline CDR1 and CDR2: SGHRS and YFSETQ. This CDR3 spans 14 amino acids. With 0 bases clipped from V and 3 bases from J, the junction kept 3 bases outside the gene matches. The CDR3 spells CASSLVGDSYEQYF. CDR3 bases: TGCGCCAGCAGCTTGGTGGGGGACAGCTACGAGCAGTACTTC.

CDR3 region: CASSQDPSANSNQPQHF. The CDR3 DNA sequence: TGCGCCAGCAGCCAAGATCCTTCTGCGAATAGCAATCAGCCCCAGCATTTT. The chain carries TRBV4-3 and TRBJ1-5; D is undetermined. Germline V lookup: CDR1 LGHNA, CDR2 YSLEER. This CDR3 region has 17 residues. The V gene lost 0 bases and the J gene lost 0 bases, with 12 bases spanning the gap.

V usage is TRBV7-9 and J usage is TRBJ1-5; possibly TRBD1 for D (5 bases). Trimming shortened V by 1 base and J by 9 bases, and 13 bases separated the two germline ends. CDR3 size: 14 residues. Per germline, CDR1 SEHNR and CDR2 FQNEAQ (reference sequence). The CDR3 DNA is TGTGCCAGCAGCTTAGTCGGGGACTTAACGCCCCAGCATTTT. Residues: CASSLVGDLTPQHF.

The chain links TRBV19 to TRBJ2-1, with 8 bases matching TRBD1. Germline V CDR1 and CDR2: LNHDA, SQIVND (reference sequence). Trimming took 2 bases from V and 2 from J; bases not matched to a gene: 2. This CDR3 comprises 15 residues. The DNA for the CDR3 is TGTGCCAGTAGTATAAACAGGGGGACCTACAATGAGCAGTTCTTC. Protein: CASSINRGTYNEQFF.

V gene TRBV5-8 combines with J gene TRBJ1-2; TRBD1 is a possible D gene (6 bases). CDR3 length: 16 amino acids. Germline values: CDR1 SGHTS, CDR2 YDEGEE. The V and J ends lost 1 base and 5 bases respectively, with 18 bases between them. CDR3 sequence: CASSLFTTVTGYGYTF. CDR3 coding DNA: TGTGCCAGCAGCTTGTTCACAACGGTGACAGGTTATGGCTACACCTTC.

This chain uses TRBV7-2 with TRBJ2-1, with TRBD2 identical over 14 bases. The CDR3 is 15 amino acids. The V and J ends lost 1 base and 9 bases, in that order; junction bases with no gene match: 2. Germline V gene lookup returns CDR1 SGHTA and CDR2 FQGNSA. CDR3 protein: CASSLVTSGGGEQFF. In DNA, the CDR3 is TGTGCCAGCAGCTTAGTGACTAGCGGGGGGGGTGAGCAGTTCTTC.

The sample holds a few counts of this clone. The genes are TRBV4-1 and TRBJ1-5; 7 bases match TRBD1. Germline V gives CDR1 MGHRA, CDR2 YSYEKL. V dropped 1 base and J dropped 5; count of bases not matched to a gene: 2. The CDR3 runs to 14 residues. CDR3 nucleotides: TGCGCCAGCAGCCAAGGACAGGGAGATCAGCCCCAGCATTTT. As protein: CASSQGQGDQPQHF.

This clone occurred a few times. CDR3: CASREGPGINEKLFF. The CDR3 nucleotides read TGTGCCAGCAGGGAAGGTCCAGGGATTAATGAAAAACTGTTTTTT. The chain joins TRBV5-5 to TRBJ1-4; TRBD1 might be the D (5 bases). The V gene lost 5 bases and the J gene lost 4 bases, with 15 bases spanning the gap. The CDR3 runs to 15 residues. CDR1 and CDR2 (germline): SGHKS, YYEKEE (reference sequence).

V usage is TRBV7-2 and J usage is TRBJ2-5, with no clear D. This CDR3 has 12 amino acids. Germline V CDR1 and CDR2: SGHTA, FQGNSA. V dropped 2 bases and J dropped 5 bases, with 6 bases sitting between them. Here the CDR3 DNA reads TGTGCCAGCAGCTTATATCTGGAGACCCAGTACTTC. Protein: CASSLYLETQYF.

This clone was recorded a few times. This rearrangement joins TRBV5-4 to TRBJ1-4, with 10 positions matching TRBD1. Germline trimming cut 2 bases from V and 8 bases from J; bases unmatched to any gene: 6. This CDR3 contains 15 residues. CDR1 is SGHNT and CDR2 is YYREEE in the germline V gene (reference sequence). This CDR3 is CASSLGQGEGEKLFF. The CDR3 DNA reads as TGTGCCAGCAGCTTAGGACAGGGGGAGGGAGAAAAACTGTTTTTT. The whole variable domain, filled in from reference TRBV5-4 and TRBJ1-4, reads ETGVTQSPTHLIKTRGQQVTLRCSSQSGHNTVSWYQQALGQGPQFIFQYYREEENGRGNFPPRFSGLQFPNYSSELNVNALELDDSALYLCASSLGQGEGEKLFFGSGTQLSVL.

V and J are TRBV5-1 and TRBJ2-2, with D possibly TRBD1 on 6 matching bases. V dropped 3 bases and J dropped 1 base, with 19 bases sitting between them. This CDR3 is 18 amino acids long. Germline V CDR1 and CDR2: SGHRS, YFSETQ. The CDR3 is CASSSVIDSRGNTGELFF. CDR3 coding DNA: TGCGCCAGCAGCTCCGTGATTGATTCCAGGGGGAACACCGGGGAGCTGTTTTTT.

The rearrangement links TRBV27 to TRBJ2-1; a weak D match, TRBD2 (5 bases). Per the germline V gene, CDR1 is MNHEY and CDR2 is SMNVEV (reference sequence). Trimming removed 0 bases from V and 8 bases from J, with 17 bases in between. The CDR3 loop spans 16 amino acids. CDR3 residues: CASSLSTTPGRDEQFF. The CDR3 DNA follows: TGTGCCAGCAGTTTATCGACTACCCCTGGTCGGGATGAGCAGTTCTTC.

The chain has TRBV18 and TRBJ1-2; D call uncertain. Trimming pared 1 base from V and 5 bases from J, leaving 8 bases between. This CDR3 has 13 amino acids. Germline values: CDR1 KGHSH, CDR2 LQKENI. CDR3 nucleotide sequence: TGTGCCAGCTCACCACAGCGGGGATATGGCTACACCTTC. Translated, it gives CASSPQRGYGYTF.

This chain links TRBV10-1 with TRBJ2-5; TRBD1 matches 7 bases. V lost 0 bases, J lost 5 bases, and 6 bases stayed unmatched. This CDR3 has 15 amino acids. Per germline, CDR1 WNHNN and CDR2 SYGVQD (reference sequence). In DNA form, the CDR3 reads TGCGCCAGCAGTGAGTCCAGACAGGGCAGGGAGACCCAGTACTTC. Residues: CASSESRQGRETQYF.

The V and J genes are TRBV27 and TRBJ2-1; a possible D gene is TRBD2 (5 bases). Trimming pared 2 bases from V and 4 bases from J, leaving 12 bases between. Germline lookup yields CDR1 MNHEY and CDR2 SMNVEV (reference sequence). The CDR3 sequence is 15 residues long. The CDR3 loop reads CASSLEGWEYNEQFF. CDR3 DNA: TGTGCCAGCAGTTTAGAGGGATGGGAGTACAATGAGCAGTTCTTC.

In DNA, the CDR3 is TGCGCCAGCAGCTACGAGACAGGGGGCATGAACACTGAAGCTTTCTTT. Residues: CASSYETGGMNTEAFF. This sequence joins TRBV5-1 and TRBJ1-1; the match to TRBD1 covers 10 bases. J gave up 0 bases and V 3 bases, and 5 bases lay outside the gene matches. The CDR3 has 16 amino acids. Per the germline V gene, CDR1 is SGHRS and CDR2 is YFSETQ.

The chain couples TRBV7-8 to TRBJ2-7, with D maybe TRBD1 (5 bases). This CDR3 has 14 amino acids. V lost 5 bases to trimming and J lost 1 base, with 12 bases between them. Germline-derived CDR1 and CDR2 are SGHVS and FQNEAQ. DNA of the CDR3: TGTGCCAGCAGCACACCGACAGATTCCTACGAGCAGTACTTC. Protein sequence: CASSTPTDSYEQYF.

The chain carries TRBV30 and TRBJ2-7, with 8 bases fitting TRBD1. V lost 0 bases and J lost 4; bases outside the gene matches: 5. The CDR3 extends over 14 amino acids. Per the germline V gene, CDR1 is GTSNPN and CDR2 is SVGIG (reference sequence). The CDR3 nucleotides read TGTGCCTGGAGTGTACGACAGGGGAGGTACGAGCAGTACTTC. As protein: CAWSVRQGRYEQYF.

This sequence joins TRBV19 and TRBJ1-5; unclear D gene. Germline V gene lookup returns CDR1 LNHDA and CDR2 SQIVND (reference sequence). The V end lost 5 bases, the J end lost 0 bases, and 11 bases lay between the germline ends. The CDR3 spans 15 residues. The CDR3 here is CASSPPAYSNQPQHF. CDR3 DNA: TGTGCCAGTAGTCCACCAGCGTATAGCAATCAGCCCCAGCATTTT.

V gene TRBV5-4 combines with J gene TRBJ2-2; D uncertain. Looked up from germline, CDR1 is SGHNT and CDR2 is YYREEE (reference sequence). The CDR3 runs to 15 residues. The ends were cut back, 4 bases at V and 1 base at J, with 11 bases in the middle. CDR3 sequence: CASSQSQENTGELFF. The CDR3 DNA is TGTGCCAGCAGCCAATCTCAGGAGAACACCGGGGAGCTGTTTTTT.